This T cell receptor (beta chain) was recorded in a study of blood T cell repertoires in COVID-19. Study information: COVID-19 samples from acute and convalescent phases originated in the United States, Italy and Spain.

This clone was seen once. Germline CDR1 and CDR2: SGHTA and FQGNSA. The CDR3 runs 14 residues. The J segment lost 5 bases and the V segment lost 4 bases, leaving 6 bases of the junction unmatched. Measured with immunoSEQ multiplex PCR; TCRdb has only the in-frame clones, and not every one. This sample has 200,000 to 250,000 clones, with about 91% found just once. The chain has TRBV7-2 and TRBJ2-7; 9 nucleotides match TRBD1. The sample consisted of peripheral blood. The sequence derives from a man older than 75 with acute or convalescent COVID-19. This CDR3 reads CASSSWTGDDEQYF. The CDR3 nucleotides are TGTGCCAGCAGCTCCTGGACAGGGGACGACGAGCAGTACTTC.